This TCR beta chain was found in a study of PD-1 blockade in classical Hodgkin lymphoma. Time point given: cycle 4 day 1 (C4D1), after six to seven weeks of nivolumab. Autologous stem cell transplantation was followed by relapse in every patient, and brentuximab vedotin exposure varied. Best responses were complete response, partial response or progressive disease. Study findings and constraints: TCR diversity rose significantly by C4D1 in CD4+ but not CD8+ cells. Although disease activity or prior therapy may be involved, causes of the repertoire differences remain undefined.

Points on this clone: What it binds is unknown.

The repertoire was sequenced with immunoSEQ multiplex PCR; TCRdb's copy has only in-frame clones and lacks some. The sample holds under 40,000 clones, over 65% seen once. Trimming left V 6 bases short and J 6 bases short, with 15 bases between. CDR1 and CDR2 from the germline V gene are KGHSH and LQKENI. This CDR3 is built from 13 residues. The chain joins TRBV18 to TRBJ2-7; TRBD1 is a possible D gene (5 bases). The TCR originated in a human donor with classical Hodgkin lymphoma. Sequencing used peripheral blood mononuclear cells (PBMCs), obtained before the fourth cycle of nivolumab. The CDR3 DNA reads as TGTGCCAGCTCGCGTTATGGGGCAGCCGAGCAGTACTTC. Its translation is CASSRYGAAEQYF.